One sample yielded the 19 T cell receptor beta chains listed below, sequenced in a study of metastatic and nonmetastatic thyroid tumors. Each patient came to thyroid surgery without any prior treatment (of any kind). TCRdb called clones again from the PCR reads with MiXCR. Here the sample spans tens of thousands of clones, about 15% being singletons. The sample comprised blood. These receptors all come from a female donor with papillary thyroid cancer or a benign thyroid nodule (not recorded which). Some clones in this sample may be carry-over from other donors' samples.

Regarding this clone: A much larger clone is a single base away; this may be a read error. V usage is TRBV5-1 and J usage is TRBJ2-3, with 10 bases aligning to TRBD2. Germline lookup yields CDR1 SGHRS and CDR2 YFSETQ. Unmatched junction bases numbered 11, after V lost 3 bases and J lost 4 bases. The CDR3 covers 17 residues. CDR3: CASSSNGIAGGADTQYF. In DNA form, the CDR3 reads TGCGCCAGCAGCTCTAACGGTATAGCGGGGGGAGCAGATACGCAGTATTTT.

The CDR3 DNA follows: TGTGCCAGCAGCCACCGCCCTCTAATAGCGGGGGGGTTGACAGATACGCAGTATTTT. Amino acid sequence: CASSHRPLIAGGLTDTQYF. J is TRBJ2-3 and V is TRBV4-2, with 11 bases matching TRBD2. The CDR3 is made up of 19 amino acids. Germline CDR1 LGHNA, CDR2 YNFKEQ. After removal of 3 bases from V and 3 bases from J, the junction contained 14 bases not matched to a gene.

As regards this clone: A read error may be the cause here, since a much bigger clone is one base away. The chain is built from TRBV14 and TRBJ1-3; no definite D call. V was clipped by 4 bases and J by 7 bases, with 11 bases between them. This CDR3 spans 13 amino acids. CDR1 is SGHDN, CDR2 FVKESK, per germline. The CDR3 DNA follows: TGTGCCAGCAGCCTATGGATGATGAACACCATATATTTT. This translates into CASSLWMMNTIYF.

This clone came up a few times. The rearrangement uses TRBV28 and TRBJ2-7; tentatively, D is TRBD1 (6 bases). The ends were cut back, 6 bases at V and 4 bases at J, with 13 bases in the middle. Looked up from germline, CDR1 is MDHEN and CDR2 is SYDVKM. The CDR3 is 13 residues long. The CDR3 loop reads CASRIDRKYEQYF. Written as DNA, the CDR3 is TGTGCCAGCAGGATTGACAGGAAATACGAGCAGTACTTC.

This clone was counted at least ten times. The rearrangement links TRBV19 to TRBJ2-7; 8 positions match TRBD1. The CDR3 sequence is 14 residues long. V shed 2 bases, J shed 5 bases, and the junction held 5 bases outside the gene matches. Germline lookup yields CDR1 LNHDA and CDR2 SQIVND (reference sequence). CDR3 protein: CASSINDRGHEQYF. For the CDR3, the DNA is TGTGCCAGTAGTATAAATGACAGGGGCCACGAGCAGTACTTC.

In its sample, this clone was seen many times. The chain uses TRBV20-1 and TRBJ1-2, with D perhaps matching TRBD1 (6 bases). The germline gives CDR1 DFQATT, CDR2 SNEGSKA (reference sequence). Deletions cut 1 base from V and 5 bases from J, with 14 bases between. The CDR3 loop spans 14 amino acids. The DNA of the CDR3 is TGCAGTGCTAGAGGAGGGGGGTCGAGATATGGCTACACCTTC. Protein sequence: CSARGGGSRYGYTF.

In this sample, this clone turned up a few times. A much larger clone sits a single nucleotide away, making a read error possible. The rearrangement joins TRBV19 to TRBJ1-1; 7 nucleotides agree with TRBD1. Per the germline V gene, CDR1 is LNHDA and CDR2 is SQIVND (reference sequence). This CDR3 spans 15 amino acids. V lost 5 bases to trimming and J lost 6 bases; unmatched junction nucleotides: 12. The CDR3 here is CASSSGDRGLPEAFF. The CDR3 nucleotides read TGTGCCAGTAGTTCAGGGGACAGAGGCCTCCCTGAAGCTTTCTTT.

This clone was recorded many times. The J gene is TRBJ2-7, the V gene TRBV6-5; D tentatively fits TRBD1 or TRBD2 (5 bases each). The CDR3 consists of 19 residues. The germline V gene has CDR1 MNHEY and CDR2 SVGAGI. The germline V and J ends were trimmed by 5 bases and 8 bases, with 34 bases remaining between them. The CDR3 DNA is TGTGCCAGCAGTACGGAAGTTCAGAGAGTGGGGACCGCGATAGACAAGCAGTACTTC. It specifies CASSTEVQRVGTAIDKQYF.

This clone has a count of ten or more. The chain is built from TRBV6-5 and TRBJ2-3, with a tentative D call TRBD2 (5 bases). There are 13 residues in the CDR3. Per germline, CDR1 MNHEY and CDR2 SVGAGI. V lost 2 bases and J lost 15, with 18 bases in between. This CDR3 is CASSYLKLDFYYF. CDR3 nucleotide sequence: TGTGCCAGCAGTTACCTTAAGTTGGACTTTTATTATTTT.

This clone was recorded at least ten times. This rearrangement joins TRBV25-1 to TRBJ1-5; TRBD1 matches 8 bases. From germline, CDR1 is MGHDK and CDR2 SYGVNS. Trimming took 6 bases from V and 5 from J; bases not matched to a gene: 6. The CDR3 has 14 residues. Here the CDR3 reads CASRGTGGYQPQHF. CDR3 nucleotide sequence: TGTGCCAGCAGGGGGACAGGAGGTTATCAGCCCCAGCATTTT.

J is TRBJ2-3 and V is TRBV6-1, with D possibly TRBD1 on 6 matching bases. With 7 bases removed from V and 4 bases from J, the gap between germline ends came to 21 bases. The CDR3 length is 16 residues. CDR1 is MNHNS, CDR2 SASEGT, per germline. The CDR3 DNA is TGTGCCAGCATCCCCGGGACATGGACAGTTCCAGATACGCAGTATTTT. Its protein product is CASIPGTWTVPDTQYF.

This clone was seen many times. The chain recombines TRBV2 with TRBJ2-7; maybe TRBD1 (6 bases). Between the trimmed V and J ends, which lost 4 bases and 4 bases, there was a span of 14 bases. This CDR3 comprises 14 residues. The germline gives CDR1 SNHLY, CDR2 FYNNEI. The CDR3 loop reads CASSAGRGVYEQYF. The CDR3 DNA sequence: TGTGCCAGCAGTGCGGGCAGGGGAGTATACGAGCAGTACTTC.

A word on this clone: The junction departs from the called germline gene at one end, perhaps through a read error. Other DNA sequences in this sample translate to the same CDR3. The chain uses TRBV4-1 and TRBJ2-1; maybe TRBD1 (5 bases). This CDR3 contains 16 residues. Germline V gene sequence: CDR1 MGHRA, CDR2 YSYEKL. CDR3 coding DNA: TGCGCCAGCAGTCAAGAAAGGGGCCTGGTGGACAATGAGCAGTTCTTC. Translation gives CASSQERGLVDNEQFF.

This clone was recorded at least ten times. The chain uses TRBV20-1 and TRBJ1-3; D not certain. Trimming removed 4 bases at V and 4 bases at J, with 17 bases between. Looked up from germline, CDR1 is DFQATT and CDR2 is SNEGSKA (reference sequence). The CDR3 runs 15 residues. This chain's CDR3 is CSAKGPGSRGNTIYF. CDR3 nucleotide sequence: TGCAGTGCTAAAGGGCCGGGCTCCCGGGGAAACACCATATATTTT.

The chain joins TRBV27 to TRBJ2-1, with a weak D call TRBD2 (7 bases). V was cut by 5 bases and J by 11 bases, with 16 bases left in between. CDR1 MNHEY and CDR2 SMNVEV come from the germline V gene (reference sequence). The CDR3 loop spans 13 amino acids. The CDR3 here is CASSAQGRVKQFF. CDR3 bases: TGTGCCAGCAGTGCCCAGGGGAGGGTCAAGCAGTTCTTC.

This clone was counted between two and nine times. Since a much larger clone is just one base distant, this may be a read error. V usage is TRBV7-2 and J usage is TRBJ2-1, with TRBD2 as a possible D gene (5 bases). Germline loops: CDR1 SGHTA, CDR2 FQGNSA. This CDR3 region has 18 residues. The CDR3 loop is CASSLGFLVAAGYNERFF. The DNA for the CDR3 is TGTGCCAGCAGCTTAGGCTTTTTGGTGGCCGCGGGCTACAATGAGCGGTTCTTC.

This clone appeared many times. The chain's CDR3 is CASSSHRVLNTEAFF. CDR3 DNA sequence: TGTGCCAGCAGCTCACACAGGGTATTGAACACTGAAGCTTTCTTT. The chain uses TRBV11-1 and TRBJ1-1; perhaps TRBD1 as D (6 bases). Between the trimmed V and J ends, which lost 4 bases and 0 bases, there was a span of 12 bases. This CDR3 contains 15 residues. The germline V gene has CDR1 SGHAT and CDR2 FQDESV (reference sequence).

With respect to this clone: A much larger clonotype is one base distant, so this may be a read error. This CDR3 reads CASSYTNTGELFF. In DNA, the CDR3 is TGTGCCAGCAGTTACACGAACACCGGGGAGCTGTTTTTC. The rearrangement uses TRBV6-6 and TRBJ2-2, with a tentative D call TRBD2 (5 bases). CDR1 is MNHNY and CDR2 is SVGAGI in the germline V gene (reference sequence). The CDR3 consists of 13 residues.

This clone was counted a few times. A much bigger clone sits one base away, suggesting this may be a read error. V gene TRBV28 combines with J gene TRBJ2-5; no firm D call. V shed 3 bases and J shed 5 bases, with 16 bases lying between them. This CDR3 has 15 amino acids. Per the germline V gene, CDR1 is MDHEN and CDR2 is SYDVKM. For the CDR3, the DNA is TGTGCCAGCAGTTTTCAGCTCTTGGGGTCGGAGACCCAGTACTTC. Amino acid sequence: CASSFQLLGSETQYF.